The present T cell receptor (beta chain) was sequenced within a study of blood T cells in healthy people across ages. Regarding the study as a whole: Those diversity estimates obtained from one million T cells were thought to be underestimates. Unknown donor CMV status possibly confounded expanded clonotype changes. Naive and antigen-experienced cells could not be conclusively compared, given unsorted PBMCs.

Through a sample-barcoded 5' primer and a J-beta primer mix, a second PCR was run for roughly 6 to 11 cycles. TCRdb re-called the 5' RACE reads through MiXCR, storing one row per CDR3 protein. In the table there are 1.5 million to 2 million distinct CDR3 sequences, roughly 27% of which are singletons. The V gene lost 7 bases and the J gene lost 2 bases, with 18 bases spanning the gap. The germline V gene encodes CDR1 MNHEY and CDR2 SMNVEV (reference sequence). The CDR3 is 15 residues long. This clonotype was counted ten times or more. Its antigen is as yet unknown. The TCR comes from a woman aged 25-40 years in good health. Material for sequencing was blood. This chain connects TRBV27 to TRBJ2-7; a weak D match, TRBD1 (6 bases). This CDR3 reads CASTKSGHRTYEQYF. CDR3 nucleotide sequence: TGTGCCAGCACCAAATCGGGACACCGGACCTACGAGCAGTACTTC.